A single sample is the source of the 31 T cell receptor beta chains below, sequenced in a study of metastatic and nonmetastatic thyroid tumors. TCRdb reassembled clones from the PCR reads with MiXCR. The sample consists of tens of thousands of clones, about 12% of them appearing once. Every patient was untreated before thyroid surgery. Sequenced sample: blood. Receptors were obtained from a male donor with papillary thyroid cancer or a benign thyroid nodule (not recorded which). Some clones in this sample may be carry-over from other donors' samples.

This clone has more than one count but fewer than ten. This may come from a read error, since a much larger clone is one base off. The gene calls are TRBV24-1 and TRBJ2-1, with 7 nucleotides matching TRBD2. CDR1 is KGHDR, CDR2 SFDVKD, per germline. The CDR3 sequence is 17 residues long. CDR3 protein: CATSGWASGFSCNEQFF. As DNA, the CDR3 is TGTGCCACCAGTGGATGGGCTAGCGGTTTCTCCTGCAATGAGCAGTTCTTC.

This clone was counted many times. The rearrangement joins TRBV10-3 to TRBJ2-1, with 8 bases lining up with TRBD1. The CDR3 runs to 14 residues. Germline CDR1 ENHRY, CDR2 SYGVKD. J was trimmed by 5 bases and V by 5 bases; bases with no gene match: 5. The CDR3 loop is CAISRQGRHNEQFF. CDR3 nucleotides: TGTGCCATCAGTCGACAGGGGCGGCACAATGAGCAGTTCTTC.

This clone came up many times. The chain links TRBV19 to TRBJ2-1, with D uncertain. This CDR3 is built from 14 residues. Germline values: CDR1 LNHDA, CDR2 SQIVND (reference sequence). Trimming took off 3 bases at V and 9 bases at J, with 15 bases between the two ends. CDR3 residues: CASSIGFGRGEQFF. The CDR3 region has the DNA TGTGCCAGTAGTATCGGATTCGGACGCGGTGAGCAGTTCTTC.

Concerning this clone: A much larger clone lies one base from this, so it may be a read error. The V call is TRBV30, the J call TRBJ2-1, with a weak D call TRBD1 (5 bases). The CDR3 spans 11 residues. Germline CDR1 is GTSNPN and CDR2 is SVGIG (reference sequence). For the CDR3, the DNA is TGTTCCTGGAGTGTACAGGTTGAGCAGTTCTTC. Protein sequence: CSWSVQVEQFF. Full variable domain (rest looked up from reference TRBV30 and TRBJ2-1): SQTIHQWPATLVQPVGSPLSLECTVEGTSNPNLYWYRQAAGRGLQLLFYSVGIGQISSEVPQNLSASRPQDRQFILSSKKLLLSDSGFYLCSWSVQVEQFFGPGTRLTVL.

The rearrangement links TRBV4-1 to TRBJ2-1, with D tentatively TRBD1 (5 bases). CDR3 length equals 13 residues. Per germline, CDR1 MGHRA and CDR2 YSYEKL. With 2 bases removed from V and 7 bases from J, the gap between germline ends came to 9 bases. The CDR3 coding sequence is TGCGCCAGCAGCCAACAGGGTAGTAATGAGCAGTTCTTC. It is translated as CASSQQGSNEQFF.

Ten or more counts support this clone. This chain connects TRBV20-1 to TRBJ2-1; D not certain. Germline CDR1 is DFQATT and CDR2 is SNEGSKA (reference sequence). The germline V and J ends were trimmed by 5 bases and 3 bases, with 17 bases remaining between them. This CDR3 comprises 15 residues. CDR3 bases: TGCAGTGCTTTTTTAGGTGGGTCCCTCTACAATGAGCAGTTCTTC. Amino acids: CSAFLGGSLYNEQFF.

This clone was counted ten times or more. CDR3 coding DNA: TGCAGTGCTTTCCGTGGGGAGACTACCGGGGAGCTGTTTTTT. It specifies CSAFRGETTGELFF. This chain connects TRBV20-1 to TRBJ2-2; D possibly corresponds to TRBD2 (5 bases). V was pared by 5 bases and J by 5 bases, with 15 bases between. Looked up from germline, CDR1 is DFQATT and CDR2 is SNEGSKA (reference sequence). The CDR3 is made up of 14 amino acids.

The table lists this clone with many counts. The identical CDR3 is also encoded by other nucleotide sequences in the sample. CDR3 DNA: TGCGCCAGCCGTCCGGGACTAGCGCCTCCCGGGGAGCTGTTTTTT. Its protein is CASRPGLAPPGELFF. This rearrangement joins TRBV10-2 to TRBJ2-2, with 10 bases fitting TRBD2. The junction had 9 bases not matched to a gene; V was cut back by 8 bases and J by 6 bases. The CDR3 is made up of 15 amino acids. Germline CDR1 reads WSHSY; CDR2 reads SAAADI.

This clone was recorded a few times. The J gene is TRBJ2-1, the V gene TRBV5-4; 12 bases are shared with TRBD2. Germline-derived CDR1 and CDR2 are SGHNT and YYREEE (reference sequence). This CDR3 is built from 18 residues. V shed 3 bases and J 8 bases; nucleotides not matched to a gene: 15. CDR3 residues: CASSSPTSSGRAPDEQFF. The CDR3 DNA reads as TGTGCCAGCAGCTCGCCAACTTCTAGCGGGAGGGCCCCCGATGAGCAGTTCTTC.

By sample fraction, this clone is medium-sized. This chain joins TRBV6-5 and TRBJ1-2; weak D call: TRBD1 (5 bases). The CDR3 is 14 residues long. Germline loops: CDR1 MNHEY, CDR2 SVGAGI. The V gene lost 0 bases and the J gene lost 6 bases, with 11 bases spanning the gap. In DNA, the CDR3 is TGTGCCAGCAGTTACTCCCACGGGACCAATGGCTACACCTTC. Protein: CASSYSHGTNGYTF.

This clone has at least ten counts. The chain recombines TRBV28 with TRBJ2-5, with D perhaps matching TRBD1 (5 bases). This CDR3 is 15 amino acids long. Looked up from germline, CDR1 is MDHEN and CDR2 is SYDVKM. Trimming stripped 4 bases from V and 1 base from J, with 13 bases between. The DNA for the CDR3 is TGTGCCAGCAGTTCCACCAGGGCGATCCAAGAGACCCAGTACTTC. It translates to CASSSTRAIQETQYF.

J is TRBJ2-7 and V is TRBV20-1; 7 nucleotides line up with TRBD1. Germline V gene sequence: CDR1 DFQATT, CDR2 SNEGSKA (reference sequence). Trimming at V came to 5 bases and at J to 2 bases, leaving 12 bases not matched to a gene. There are 15 residues in the CDR3. CDR3 nucleotide sequence: TGCAGTGCTGAACCTTTGGACAGGACGACCTACGAGCAGTACTTC. Translating gives CSAEPLDRTTYEQYF.

Notes on this clone: With a much larger clone just one base away, this may be a read error. The chain is built from TRBV11-1 and TRBJ1-1; no definite D call. The CDR3 covers 13 residues. V was shortened by 5 bases and J by 4 bases, with 11 bases between the two germline ends. CDR1 is SGHAT, CDR2 FQDESV, per germline (reference sequence). In nucleotides, the CDR3 is TGTGCCAGCAGCCGGACGGAGAGCACTGAAGCTTTCTTT. Protein sequence: CASSRTESTEAFF. Full variable domain (outside the CDR3, taken from reference TRBV11-1 and TRBJ1-1): EAEVAQSPRYKITEKSQAVAFWCDPISGHATLYWYRQILGQGPELLVQFQDESVVDDSQLPKDRFSAERLKGVDSTLKIQPAELGDSAMYLCASSRTESTEAFFGQGTRLTVV.

The chain links TRBV5-4 to TRBJ2-2; TRBD2 matches 14 bases. V trimming: 2 bases; J trimming: 4 bases; junction bases outside the gene matches: 10. CDR3 length: 19 residues. Germline assignment: CDR1 SGHNT and CDR2 YYREEE (reference sequence). Here the CDR3 reads CASSFPGLAGGPGTGELFF. The CDR3 DNA sequence: TGTGCCAGCAGCTTCCCTGGACTAGCGGGAGGCCCGGGCACCGGGGAGCTGTTTTTT.

As to this clone: This may come from a read error, since a much larger clone is one base off. V gene TRBV18 combines with J gene TRBJ1-2; D remains unclear. Germline V gives CDR1 KGHSH, CDR2 LQKENI. This CDR3 region has 13 residues. Between the trimmed V and J ends, which lost 6 bases and 10 bases, there was a span of 18 bases. Here the CDR3 reads CASSPFSLRDYTF. CDR3 DNA sequence: TGTGCCAGCTCGCCGTTTTCGTTACGGGACTACACCTTC.

This clone was detected many times. V and J are TRBV28 and TRBJ1-4; D might be TRBD1 (5 bases). Germline CDR1 reads MDHEN; CDR2 reads SYDVKM. V dropped 5 bases and J dropped 6 bases, with 22 bases sitting between them. CDR3 length: 17 residues. The CDR3 bases are TGTGCCAGCAGTCCCCTTATTTTGGCAGGGAGTGATGAAAAACTGTTTTTT. Amino acid sequence: CASSPLILAGSDEKLFF.

This clone was seen repeatedly, ten times or more. The chain recombines TRBV7-9 with TRBJ2-3, with 10 nucleotides matching TRBD2. From germline, CDR1 is SEHNR and CDR2 FQNEAQ (reference sequence). J lost 5 bases, V lost 5 bases, and 16 bases had no gene match. This CDR3 has 18 residues. CDR3: CASSNSPQREGPIDTQYF. CDR3 nucleotides: TGTGCCAGCAGCAATAGCCCTCAGCGGGAGGGCCCAATAGATACGCAGTATTTT. The variable domain in full, completed from reference TRBV7-9 and TRBJ2-3, reads DTGVSQNPRHKITKRGQNVTFRCDPISEHNRLYWYRQTLGQGPEFLTYFQNEAQLEKSRLLSDRFSAERPKGSFSTLEIQRTEQGDSAMYLCASSNSPQREGPIDTQYFGPGTRLTVL.

With respect to this clone: Being one base from a much bigger clone, this may be a read error. The conserved closing phenylalanine or tryptophan is absent in this CDR3, likely reflecting a read error. V usage is TRBV4-3 and J usage is TRBJ2-7, with D perhaps matching TRBD2 (5 bases). CDR3 length: 14 amino acids. The V end lost 4 bases, the J end lost 0 bases, and 10 bases lay between the germline ends. Germline CDR1 and CDR2: LGHNA and YSLEER. CDR3 region: CASSPRGSSYEQYL. In nucleotides, the CDR3 is TGCGCCAGCAGCCCTCGTGGGAGCTCCTACGAGCAGTACCTC.

This clone has ten or more counts. V and J are TRBV20-1 and TRBJ2-5; either TRBD1 or TRBD2 may fit D (6 bases each). V was pared by 2 bases and J by 3 bases, with 16 bases between. The CDR3 sequence is 15 residues long. CDR1 is DFQATT and CDR2 is SNEGSKA in the germline V gene (reference sequence). CDR3 in DNA: TGCAGTGCTAGACACGCGGGACAAACCGAAGAGACCCAGTACTTC. It yields the protein CSARHAGQTEETQYF.

On this clone: Just one base apart from a much larger clone, this may be a read error. CDR3 in amino acids: CASSSRWGSSYNSPLHF. The CDR3 nucleotides are TGTGCCAGCAGTTCCCGGTGGGGCAGCTCCTATAATTCACCCCTCCACTTT. The gene calls are TRBV27 and TRBJ1-6; the D gene is possibly TRBD1 (5 bases). V shed 4 bases and J shed 0 bases, with 13 bases lying between them. The CDR3 runs 17 residues. The germline V gene encodes CDR1 MNHEY and CDR2 SMNVEV (reference sequence).

In this sample, this clone turned up many times. The gene calls are TRBV27 and TRBJ1-1; no reliable D call. This CDR3 comprises 15 residues. Trimming took 4 bases from V and 1 from J, leaving 13 bases between them. Germline lookup yields CDR1 MNHEY and CDR2 SMNVEV (reference sequence). This CDR3 is CASSSIWRGNTEAFF. The CDR3, as DNA: TGTGCCAGCAGTTCGATTTGGCGGGGGAACACTGAAGCTTTCTTT.

Points on this clone: Possible read error: a much larger clone is one base away. This rearrangement joins TRBV5-4 to TRBJ1-2; 7 nucleotides match TRBD1. This CDR3 has 12 amino acids. Germline values: CDR1 SGHNT, CDR2 YYREEE (reference sequence). J gave up 10 bases and V 4 bases, and 7 bases lay outside the gene matches. DNA of the CDR3: TGTGCCAGCAGCACGGACAGGACTTTCTACACCTTC. Translating gives CASSTDRTFYTF.

This clone was seen many times. V gene TRBV28 combines with J gene TRBJ1-4; the D gene is possibly TRBD1 (5 bases). The CDR3 is 14 amino acids. In germline, CDR1 is MDHEN, CDR2 SYDVKM. V shed 6 bases and J shed 7 bases, with 15 bases lying between them. The CDR3 nucleotides read TGTGCCAGCAGCCGACGGGACGAGGGTGAAAAACTGTTTTTT. This encodes CASSRRDEGEKLFF.

This clone is large within its sample. This chain joins TRBV6-1 and TRBJ1-2; TRBD1 is a possible D gene (6 bases). V lost 5 bases and J lost 8, with 15 bases in between. This CDR3 is 13 amino acids long. Germline V gives CDR1 MNHNS, CDR2 SASEGT. CDR3 sequence (DNA): TGTGCCAGCAGTCCCCCCGGGGGGCAGGGCTACACCTTC. It codes for CASSPPGGQGYTF.

This clone was seen repeatedly, ten times or more. This chain connects TRBV7-9 to TRBJ1-2, with 11 bases matching TRBD1. CDR1 SEHNR and CDR2 FQNEAQ come from the germline V gene (reference sequence). CDR3 size: 18 residues. V dropped 1 base and J dropped 1; count of bases not matched to a gene: 8. DNA for the CDR3: TGTGCCAGCAGCTTAGTCTCTAGGACAGGGGGCGGTAACTATGGCTACACCTTC. Its translation: CASSLVSRTGGGNYGYTF.

This clone was counted ten times or more. At the DNA level, this CDR3 is encoded by other sequences in the same sample as well. The chain combines TRBV24-1 with TRBJ2-3; D perhaps matches TRBD1 (5 bases). This CDR3 region has 15 residues. V was clipped by 2 bases and J by 4 bases, with 12 bases between them. Germline assignment: CDR1 KGHDR and CDR2 SFDVKD. The DNA for the CDR3 is TGTGCCACCAGTGATTCAGGGCGGTTAGCAGATACGCAGTATTTT. This encodes CATSDSGRLADTQYF.

Remarks on this clone: With a much larger clone just one base away, this may be a read error. The chain has TRBV30 and TRBJ2-5; the match to TRBD1 covers 8 bases. Germline CDR1 is GTSNPN and CDR2 is SVGIG (reference sequence). The CDR3 contains 15 residues. J was trimmed by 2 bases and V by 3 bases; bases with no gene match: 8. CDR3 amino acids: CAWRNPGGGQETQYF. CDR3 bases: TGTGCCTGGAGAAATCCAGGGGGCGGTCAAGAGACCCAGTACTTC. The variable domain in full, completed from reference TRBV30 and TRBJ2-5, reads SQTIHQWPATLVQPVGSPLSLECTVEGTSNPNLYWYRQAAGRGLQLLFYSVGIGQISSEVPQNLSASRPQDRQFILSSKKLLLSDSGFYLCAWRNPGGGQETQYFGPGTRLLVL.

The CDR3 reads CATSRGMVSNQPQHF. Here the CDR3 DNA reads TGTGCCACCAGCAGAGGGATGGTTAGCAATCAGCCCCAGCATTTT. The chain has TRBV15 and TRBJ1-5; D is unresolved. This CDR3 spans 15 amino acids. The V gene lost 1 base and the J gene lost 0 bases, with 7 bases spanning the gap. CDR1 and CDR2 (germline): LNHNV, YYDKDF (reference sequence). Variable domain in full (rest from reference TRBV15 and TRBJ1-5): DAMVIQNPRYQVTQFGKPVTLSCSQTLNHNVMYWYQQKSSQAPKLLFHYYDKDFNNEADTPDNFQSRRPNTSFCFLDIRSPGLGDTAMYLCATSRGMVSNQPQHFGDGTRLSIL.

This clone is classed as medium-sized. The chain has TRBV6-1 and TRBJ2-7, with D perhaps matching TRBD2 (6 bases). This CDR3 comprises 14 residues. The germline V and J ends were trimmed by 6 bases and 3 bases, with 15 bases remaining between them. The germline V gene has CDR1 MNHNS and CDR2 SASEGT. The CDR3 DNA sequence: TGTGCCAGCAGGGAGGGACGCGTCGTCTACGAGCAGTACTTC. Translating gives CASREGRVVYEQYF.

In this sample, this clone turned up many times. V usage is TRBV9 and J usage is TRBJ2-1; D gene ambiguous. Trimming shortened V by 0 bases and J by 4 bases, and 5 bases separated the two germline ends. The CDR3 sequence is 13 residues long. Germline V gene sequence: CDR1 SGDLS, CDR2 YYNGEE. Here the CDR3 reads CASSVAGYNEQFF. The CDR3 region has the DNA TGTGCCAGCAGCGTAGCTGGTTACAATGAGCAGTTCTTC.

This clone appeared many times. The identical CDR3 is also encoded by other nucleotide sequences in the sample. The chain combines TRBV19 with TRBJ2-5; 10 bases are a match to TRBD2. Germline V CDR1 and CDR2: LNHDA, SQIVND (reference sequence). The CDR3 covers 12 residues. After removal of 6 bases from V and 10 bases from J, the junction contained 5 bases not matched to a gene. The CDR3, as DNA: TGTGCCAGTAGAAGGGGGACTAGCGACCAGTACTTC. It translates to CASRRGTSDQYF.